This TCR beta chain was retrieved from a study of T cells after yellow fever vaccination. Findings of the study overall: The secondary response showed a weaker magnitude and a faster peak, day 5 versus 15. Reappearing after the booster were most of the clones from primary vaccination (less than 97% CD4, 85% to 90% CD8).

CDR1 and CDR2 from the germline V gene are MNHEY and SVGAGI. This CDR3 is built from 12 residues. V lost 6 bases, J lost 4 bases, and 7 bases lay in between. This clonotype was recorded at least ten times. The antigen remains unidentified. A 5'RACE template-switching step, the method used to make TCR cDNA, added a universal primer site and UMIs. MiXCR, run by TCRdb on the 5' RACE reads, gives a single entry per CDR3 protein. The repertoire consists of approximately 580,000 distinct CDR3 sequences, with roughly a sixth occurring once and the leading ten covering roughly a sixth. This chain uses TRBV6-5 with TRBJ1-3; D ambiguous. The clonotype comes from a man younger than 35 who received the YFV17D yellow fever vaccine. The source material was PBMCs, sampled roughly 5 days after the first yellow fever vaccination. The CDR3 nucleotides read TGTGCCAGCAGCAACTCGGGAAACACCATATATTTT. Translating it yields CASSNSGNTIYF.